These 26 T cell receptor beta chains were sequenced from one sample in a study of cytomegalovirus exposure and HLA in healthy donors. PCR was performed using 60 Vbeta and 13 Jbeta primers. Repertoires were generated with immunoSEQ multiplex PCR, while TCRdb's copy carries only in-frame clones and drops some. The data contain 100,000 to 150,000 clones, roughly 80% of them singletons. The source material was PBMCs. The receptors were sampled from a man aged 25-45 years in good health and CMV-seropositive.

The chain combines TRBV6-1 with TRBJ1-3; D uncertain. Trimming removed 4 bases at V and 0 bases at J, with 10 bases between. Germline CDR1 is MNHNS and CDR2 is SASEGT. The CDR3 spans 15 residues. CDR3 amino acids: CASSAGRDSGNTIYF. As DNA, the CDR3 is TGTGCCAGCAGTGCCGGGAGAGACTCTGGAAACACCATATATTTT.

With respect to this clone: The sample carries other DNA sequences with the same CDR3. This chain connects TRBV6-5 to TRBJ1-5; 7 bases map to TRBD1. V lost 4 bases, J lost 2 bases, and 2 bases stayed unmatched. CDR1 and CDR2 from the germline V gene are MNHEY and SVGAGI. The CDR3 extends over 14 amino acids. The CDR3 bases are TGTGCCAGCAGTTCCAGGGGGGGCAATCAGCCCCAGCATTTT. This translates into CASSSRGGNQPQHF.

The rearrangement links TRBV11-2 to TRBJ2-7, with 7 bases matching TRBD1. The CDR3 runs to 15 residues. CDR1 SGHAT and CDR2 FQNNGV come from the germline V gene. J gave up 3 bases and V 6 bases, and 11 bases lay outside the gene matches. The CDR3 here is CASRETGSHYYEQYF. In nucleotides, the CDR3 is TGTGCCAGCAGAGAGACAGGGTCCCACTACTACGAGCAGTACTTC.

This chain joins TRBV6-5 and TRBJ2-7; 7 bases agree with TRBD1. The J segment lost 0 bases and the V segment lost 6 bases, leaving 5 bases of the junction unmatched. The CDR3 runs to 14 residues. From germline, CDR1 is MNHEY and CDR2 SVGAGI. CDR3 sequence (DNA): TGTGCCAGCAGGGCGCCAGGGGGCTCCTACGAGCAGTACTTC. This sequence encodes CASRAPGGSYEQYF.

The CDR3 loop is CASSRDRGEAAPFF. CDR3 DNA sequence: TGTGCCAGCAGCAGGGACAGGGGCGAGGCGGCCCCTTTCTTC. The chain joins TRBV7-9 to TRBJ2-1, with TRBD1 identical over 10 bases. With 5 bases clipped from V and 16 bases from J, the junction kept 14 bases outside the gene matches. Germline CDR1 and CDR2: SEHNR and FQNEAQ (reference sequence). CDR3 length: 14 residues.

V is TRBV9 and J is TRBJ1-3, with a possible D match to TRBD1 (6 bases). Germline V lookup: CDR1 SGDLS, CDR2 YYNGEE. The ends were cut back, 2 bases at V and 2 bases at J, with 11 bases in the middle. The CDR3 is 15 residues long. DNA of the CDR3: TGTGCCAGCAGCGTCCAGGGGACGGCTGGAAACACCATATATTTT. Translating it yields CASSVQGTAGNTIYF.

This chain joins TRBV30 and TRBJ2-1, with a weak D call TRBD1 (6 bases). V dropped 1 base and J dropped 14 bases, with 15 bases sitting between them. The CDR3 is 12 residues long. CDR1 and CDR2 (germline): GTSNPN, SVGIG (reference sequence). The CDR3 bases are TGTGCCTGGAGTGGAAACCCCGAGGGGGAGTTCTTC. Translated: CAWSGNPEGEFF.

This chain uses TRBV25-1 with TRBJ2-3, with 8 bases that match TRBD2. The J segment lost 0 bases and the V segment lost 6 bases, leaving 5 bases of the junction unmatched. The germline V gene encodes CDR1 MGHDK and CDR2 SYGVNS. The CDR3 is made up of 15 amino acids. The CDR3 protein is CASRNSGASTDTQYF. CDR3 in DNA: TGTGCCAGCAGAAATAGCGGGGCCAGCACAGATACGCAGTATTTT.

This chain joins TRBV6-1 and TRBJ1-2, with D unclear. Germline V lookup: CDR1 MNHNS, CDR2 SASEGT. The length of the CDR3 is 13 residues. The ends were cut back, 6 bases at V and 1 base at J, with 9 bases in the middle. CDR3 sequence (DNA): TGTGCCAGCAGGGAACTAAATAACTATGGCTACACCTTC. It encodes CASRELNNYGYTF.

The J gene is TRBJ1-1, the V gene TRBV5-1; TRBD1 aligns across 7 bases. V gave up 4 bases and J gave up 1 base; unmatched junction bases: 4. Per germline, CDR1 SGHRS and CDR2 YFSETQ. The CDR3 runs 14 residues. The DNA for the CDR3 is TGCGCCAGCAGCCCGCGACAGGGGAACACTGAAGCTTTCTTT. Translated: CASSPRQGNTEAFF.

The chain is built from TRBV4-2 and TRBJ2-1; D possibly corresponds to TRBD1 (6 bases). Between the trimmed V and J ends, which lost 4 bases and 3 bases, there was a span of 10 bases. Germline V gives CDR1 LGHNA, CDR2 YNFKEQ. The CDR3 contains 14 residues. The CDR3 nucleotides are TGTGCCAGCAGCCGGACAGACAACTACAATGAGCAGTTCTTC. It yields the protein CASSRTDNYNEQFF.

This clone was observed once. This chain connects TRBV29-1 to TRBJ2-7; D perhaps matches TRBD1 (6 bases). Germline CDR1 reads SQVTM; CDR2 reads ANQGSEA. Trimming removed 8 bases from V and 0 bases from J, with 14 bases in between. The CDR3 length is 13 residues. The CDR3 here is CSPPPTGSYEQYF. In DNA form, the CDR3 reads TGCAGCCCCCCCCCGACAGGCTCCTACGAGCAGTACTTC.

This clone has more than one count but fewer than ten. The J gene is TRBJ2-7, the V gene TRBV5-4, with TRBD1 identical over 11 bases. The CDR3 runs 14 residues. The junction had 3 bases not matched to a gene; V was cut back by 4 bases and J by 3 bases. The germline CDR1 and CDR2 sequences are SGHNT and YYREEE (reference sequence). This chain's CDR3 is CASSPGQGDYEQYF. The DNA for the CDR3 is TGTGCCAGCAGCCCGGGACAGGGGGACTACGAGCAGTACTTC.

V usage is TRBV13 and J usage is TRBJ2-5; no definite D call. V gave up 0 bases and J gave up 3 bases, with 8 bases separating them. From germline, CDR1 is PRHDT and CDR2 FYEKMQ (reference sequence). The CDR3 consists of 14 residues. The CDR3 reads CASSLGRREETQYF. The CDR3 region has the DNA TGTGCCAGCAGCTTAGGAAGAAGAGAAGAGACCCAGTACTTC. The full variable domain, rest sourced from reference TRBV13 and TRBJ2-5, is AAGVIQSPRHLIKEKRETATLKCYPIPRHDTVYWYQQGPGQDPQFLISFYEKMQSDKGSIPDRFSAQQFSDYHSELNMSSLELGDSALYFCASSLGRREETQYFGPGTRLLVL.

The chain links TRBV4-3 to TRBJ1-1; 8 bases fit TRBD1. Trimming cost V 4 bases and J 2 bases; bases outside gene matches: 9. Germline V gives CDR1 LGHNA, CDR2 YSLEER. CDR3 length: 16 residues. CDR3 sequence: CASSLLPGGSNTEAFF. CDR3 nucleotides: TGCGCCAGCAGCCTTCTCCCAGGGGGCTCCAACACTGAAGCTTTCTTT.

As regards this clone: Other DNA variants within this sample encode the same CDR3. This rearrangement joins TRBV9 to TRBJ2-7, with 7 bases lining up with TRBD2. Germline CDR1 is SGDLS and CDR2 is YYNGEE. This CDR3 has 14 amino acids. V lost 0 bases and J lost 2; bases outside the gene matches: 2. The CDR3 DNA follows: TGTGCCAGCAGCGTAGGGGCGGGAGCCTACGAGCAGTACTTC. It specifies CASSVGAGAYEQYF.

The chain joins TRBV4-1 to TRBJ2-3; no firm D call. Trimming cost V 0 bases and J 2 bases, with 9 bases left between them. Per germline, CDR1 MGHRA and CDR2 YSYEKL. The CDR3 contains 15 residues. This CDR3 is CASSQEELNTDTQYF. CDR3 nucleotides: TGCGCCAGCAGCCAAGAGGAGCTTAACACAGATACGCAGTATTTT.

This chain links TRBV11-2 with TRBJ2-1; TRBD2 agrees at 8 bases. Germline values: CDR1 SGHAT, CDR2 FQNNGV. The CDR3 sequence is 17 residues long. The V segment lost 1 base and the J segment 9 bases; nucleotides outside the gene matches: 14. For the CDR3, the DNA is TGTGCCAGCAGCTTAGTTCGCCTAGCGGGTGGTGGGATTGAGCAGTTCTTC. It translates to CASSLVRLAGGGIEQFF.

This sequence joins TRBV7-8 and TRBJ1-5; 8 nucleotides line up with TRBD1. CDR3 length: 15 residues. With V trimmed by 7 bases and J by 3 bases, 8 bases remained unmatched. Germline CDR1 reads SGHVS; CDR2 reads FQNEAQ. CDR3: CASTQDRGHNQPQHF. In DNA form, the CDR3 reads TGTGCCAGCACGCAAGACAGGGGACACAATCAGCCCCAGCATTTT.

The V gene is TRBV27, the J gene TRBJ1-5, with D possibly TRBD1 on 5 matching bases. The CDR3 consists of 15 residues. The germline V gene encodes CDR1 MNHEY and CDR2 SMNVEV (reference sequence). V was trimmed by 0 bases and J by 2 bases, leaving 8 bases between them. The CDR3 region is CASSLSPGGNQPQHF. Here the CDR3 DNA reads TGTGCCAGCAGTTTATCCCCGGGGGGCAATCAGCCCCAGCATTTT.

The gene calls are TRBV29-1 and TRBJ1-3; the D gene is possibly TRBD1 (5 bases). The CDR3 is 13 amino acids. The germline CDR1 and CDR2 sequences are SQVTM and ANQGSEA. Deletions cut 5 bases from V and 4 bases from J, with 12 bases between. CDR3: CSVRWGSGNTIYF. The CDR3 bases are TGCAGCGTTAGGTGGGGCTCCGGAAACACCATATATTTT.

This chain connects TRBV5-1 to TRBJ2-2; 7 bases line up with TRBD2. This CDR3 region has 15 residues. Germline CDR1 reads SGHRS; CDR2 reads YFSETQ. Trimming at V came to 2 bases and at J to 7 bases, leaving 8 bases not matched to a gene. Written as DNA, the CDR3 is TGCGCCAGCAGCTTTGTGGCGGGAGATGTCGGGGAGCTGTTTTTT. The encoded protein is CASSFVAGDVGELFF.

The chain uses TRBV28 and TRBJ2-3, with 8 positions matching TRBD2. The junction had 5 bases not matched to a gene; V was cut back by 5 bases and J by 1 base. Germline values: CDR1 MDHEN, CDR2 SYDVKM. The CDR3 has 15 amino acids. The CDR3 sequence is CASSKGREGTDTQYF. DNA for the CDR3: TGTGCCAGCAGTAAGGGGCGGGAGGGCACAGATACGCAGTATTTT.

This clone was counted between two and nine times. The chain uses TRBV7-2 and TRBJ2-5, with 12 positions matching TRBD2. The CDR3 covers 18 residues. Germline CDR1 SGHTA, CDR2 FQGNSA. The J segment lost 0 bases and the V segment lost 5 bases, leaving 10 bases of the junction unmatched. The CDR3 loop is CASSTKRLAGGYQETQYF. CDR3 DNA sequence: TGTGCCAGCAGCACCAAAAGGCTAGCGGGGGGGTACCAAGAGACCCAGTACTTC.

This clone has only a few counts. This chain connects TRBV4-3 to TRBJ1-5; no firm D call. The CDR3 spans 15 residues. V lost 4 bases to trimming and J lost 6 bases, with 16 bases between them. CDR1 is LGHNA and CDR2 is YSLEER in the germline V gene. In nucleotides, the CDR3 is TGCGCCAGCAGCCCCAATCCGAGGGCTCGTCAGCCCCAGCATTTT. As protein: CASSPNPRARQPQHF.

This chain joins TRBV5-4 and TRBJ1-2; weak D call: TRBD1 (5 bases). Per germline, CDR1 SGHNT and CDR2 YYREEE (reference sequence). The CDR3 contains 13 residues. Between the trimmed V and J ends, which lost 1 base and 8 bases, there was a span of 12 bases. This CDR3 is CASSLTGPRGYTF. The DNA for the CDR3 is TGTGCCAGCAGCTTGACAGGTCCACGGGGCTACACCTTC.